The next 26 T cell receptor beta chains were all read from a single sample in a study of blood T cell repertoires in COVID-19. This table comes from immunoSEQ multiplex PCR, and its TCRdb copy is limited to in-frame clones, with some not included. This sample has under 75,000 clones, with roughly nine tenths found just once. The sample consisted of peripheral blood. These receptors originate from a man aged 50 to 60 with active COVID-19.

The V gene is TRBV10-2, the J gene TRBJ2-3; 11 bases agree with TRBD2. CDR1 is WSHSY and CDR2 is SAAADI in the germline V gene. The CDR3 runs 17 residues. V was pared by 4 bases and J by 5 bases, with 11 bases of the junction left unmatched. The CDR3 loop reads CASSVPLAGGPQDTQYF. The DNA for the CDR3 is TGCGCCAGCAGTGTCCCCTTAGCGGGGGGGCCCCAAGATACGCAGTATTTT.

V usage is TRBV18 and J usage is TRBJ2-7; 8 bases map to TRBD1. Germline V gene sequence: CDR1 KGHSH, CDR2 LQKENI. CDR3 length: 14 residues. The junction had 7 bases not matched to a gene; V was cut back by 5 bases and J by 4 bases. The CDR3 DNA follows: TGTGCCAGCTCATCCAGGACAGGGAAATACGAGCAGTACTTC. This codes for CASSSRTGKYEQYF. The whole variable domain, filled in from reference TRBV18 and TRBJ2-7, reads NAGVMQNPRHLVRRRGQEARLRCSPMKGHSHVYWYRQLPEEGLKFMVYLQKENIIDESGMPKERFSAEFPKEGPSILRIQQVVRGDSAAYFCASSSRTGKYEQYFGPGTRLTVT.

This clone was seen once. The CDR3 spells CASRERDPIANYGYTF. CDR3 DNA sequence: TGTGCCAGCAGGGAACGCGATCCGATAGCTAACTATGGCTACACCTTC. J is TRBJ1-2 and V is TRBV2; no reliable D call. CDR1 is SNHLY, CDR2 FYNNEI, per germline. This CDR3 contains 16 residues. Trimming left V 6 bases short and J 0 bases short, with 17 bases between.

The chain recombines TRBV27 with TRBJ1-2; D might be TRBD1 (5 bases). The germline V and J ends were trimmed by 0 bases and 0 bases, with 14 bases remaining between them. This CDR3 is 17 amino acids long. Germline lookup yields CDR1 MNHEY and CDR2 SMNVEV (reference sequence). Here the CDR3 reads CASSLSGRQPPNYGYTF. The CDR3 DNA sequence: TGTGCCAGCAGTTTATCTGGCCGACAGCCGCCTAACTATGGCTACACCTTC.

The CDR3 region is CASSAGGGVQETQYF. CDR3 DNA: TGTGCCAGCAGTGCGGGCGGGGGGGTACAAGAGACCCAGTACTTC. The V gene is TRBV2, the J gene TRBJ2-5, with TRBD2 identical over 9 bases. After removal of 4 bases from V and 2 bases from J, the junction contained 5 bases not matched to a gene. CDR1 is SNHLY, CDR2 FYNNEI, per germline. The CDR3 has 15 residues.

This sequence joins TRBV28 and TRBJ1-2, with D unresolved. Germline CDR1 MDHEN, CDR2 SYDVKM. The CDR3 loop spans 16 amino acids. Trimming removed 5 bases from V and 3 bases from J, with 19 bases in between. CDR3 nucleotides: TGTGCCAGCAGTCCTCGATCAGCCAAGGGAGACTATGGCTACACCTTC. It translates to CASSPRSAKGDYGYTF.

CDR3 region: CASSLTGTDGYTF. CDR3 DNA sequence: TGCGCCAGCAGTCTAACCGGGACAGATGGCTACACCTTC. The chain employs TRBV10-1 and TRBJ1-2; 7 bases align to TRBD1. Germline CDR1 and CDR2: WNHNN and SYGVQD (reference sequence). With 5 bases clipped from V and 6 bases from J, the junction kept 6 bases outside the gene matches. The CDR3 is made up of 13 amino acids.

The genes are TRBV29-1 and TRBJ2-3, with 7 nucleotides matching TRBD2. The CDR3 consists of 14 residues. Germline CDR1 reads SQVTM; CDR2 reads ANQGSEA. V lost 4 bases, J lost 2 bases, and 6 bases stayed unmatched. The CDR3 sequence: CSVGSGLSTDTQYF. The CDR3 region has the DNA TGCAGCGTTGGTTCGGGACTATCCACAGATACGCAGTATTTT.

The rearrangement joins TRBV5-1 to TRBJ1-5; TRBD1 matches at 10 bases. The CDR3 runs 14 residues. Trimming cost V 4 bases and J 5 bases; bases outside gene matches: 3. CDR1 is SGHRS, CDR2 YFSETQ, per germline. The CDR3 coding sequence is TGCGCCAGCAGCCGGGGGACAGGGGATCAGCCCCAGCATTTT. Translating gives CASSRGTGDQPQHF.

This chain joins TRBV10-3 and TRBJ2-3; possible D gene TRBD1, 6 bases. The CDR3 loop spans 15 amino acids. Per the germline V gene, CDR1 is ENHRY and CDR2 is SYGVKD. V shed 4 bases and J shed 0 bases, with 11 bases lying between them. In DNA, the CDR3 is TGTGCCATCAGTGTGGGGACAACTAGCACAGATACGCAGTATTTT. It translates to CAISVGTTSTDTQYF.

The rearrangement links TRBV27 to TRBJ2-3, with D possibly TRBD2 on 6 matching bases. CDR1 and CDR2 (germline): MNHEY, SMNVEV (reference sequence). The CDR3 runs 15 residues. Trimming shortened V by 7 bases and J by 2 bases, and 16 bases separated the two germline ends. CDR3 protein: CASISRDSSTDTQYF. The CDR3 DNA reads TGTGCCAGCATCTCCCGGGACTCTTCCACAGATACGCAGTATTTT.

The genes are TRBV3-1 (or the pseudogene TRBV3-2) and TRBJ1-5; 9 bases match TRBD1. Trimming removed 2 bases from V and 5 bases from J; junction bases left unmatched: 1. This CDR3 region has 14 residues. The germline CDR1 and CDR2 sequences are LGHDT and YNNKEL (reference sequence). CDR3 sequence (DNA): TGTGCCAGCAGCCAAAGGACAGGGGATCAGCCCCAGCATTTT. Its translation is CASSQRTGDQPQHF.

This chain connects TRBV19 to TRBJ2-1, with 8 nucleotides matching TRBD2. The J segment lost 15 bases and the V segment lost 4 bases, leaving 11 bases of the junction unmatched. The CDR3 runs to 13 residues. Germline V CDR1 and CDR2: LNHDA, SQIVND (reference sequence). The CDR3 DNA reads TGTGCCAGTAGTACGCTAGCGGGCCTTGTTTGGTTCTTC. Amino acids: CASSTLAGLVWFF. The entire variable domain, with the rest obtained from reference TRBV19 and TRBJ2-1, is as follows: DGGITQSPKYLFRKEGQNVTLSCEQNLNHDAMYWYRQDPGQGLRLIYYSQIVNDFQKGDIAEGYSVSREKKESFPLTVTSAQKNPTAFYLCASSTLAGLVWFFGPGTRLTVL.

This chain joins TRBV5-1 and TRBJ2-2; D is uncertain. Trimming removed 2 bases at V and 0 bases at J, with 8 bases between. The germline V gene encodes CDR1 SGHRS and CDR2 YFSETQ. This CDR3 is 15 amino acids long. The CDR3 protein is CASSFGRPNTGELFF. The CDR3 coding sequence is TGCGCCAGCAGCTTTGGGCGTCCGAACACCGGGGAGCTGTTTTTT. Using reference TRBV5-1 and TRBJ2-2 for the parts outside the CDR3, the full variable domain is KAGVTQTPRYLIKTRGQQVTLSCSPISGHRSVSWYQQTPGQGLQFLFEYFSETQRNKGNFPGRFSGRQFSNSRSEMNVSTLELGDSALYLCASSFGRPNTGELFFGEGSRLTVL.

The J gene is TRBJ2-7, the V gene TRBV7-9, with 7 nucleotides matching TRBD1. Germline V lookup: CDR1 SEHNR, CDR2 FQNEAQ (reference sequence). This CDR3 is built from 19 residues. J was trimmed by 4 bases and V by 4 bases; bases with no gene match: 22. As DNA, the CDR3 is TGTGCCAGCAGCTCGCCCACAACCGGGACAGACAAAGGGCGATACGAGCAGTACTTC. Protein product: CASSSPTTGTDKGRYEQYF.

The V and J genes are TRBV7-9 and TRBJ1-2, with 12 bases aligning to TRBD1. Germline V gene lookup returns CDR1 SEHNR and CDR2 FQNEAQ (reference sequence). The CDR3 extends over 15 amino acids. Trimming removed 5 bases from V and 6 bases from J; junction bases left unmatched: 7. CDR3 amino acids: CASSLGTGGIDGYTF. In nucleotides, the CDR3 is TGTGCCAGCAGCCTCGGGACAGGGGGCATAGATGGCTACACCTTC.

This clone was found a few times. The chain combines TRBV5-1 with TRBJ2-3, with 12 bases matching TRBD2. V shed 0 bases and J 3 bases; nucleotides not matched to a gene: 5. Germline CDR1 SGHRS, CDR2 YFSETQ. CDR3 length equals 17 residues. The CDR3 coding sequence is TGCGCCAGCAGCTTGGCAGCTAGCGGGGGGGCGACAGATACGCAGTATTTT. Protein: CASSLAASGGATDTQYF.

V and J are TRBV9 and TRBJ2-1; 8 positions agree with TRBD2. Germline V gene lookup returns CDR1 SGDLS and CDR2 YYNGEE. V trimming: 0 bases; J trimming: 7 bases; junction bases outside the gene matches: 9. This CDR3 comprises 16 residues. This chain's CDR3 is CASSVAERGPGNEQFF. For the CDR3, the DNA is TGTGCCAGCAGCGTAGCGGAGCGGGGGCCGGGGAATGAGCAGTTCTTC. Drawing the rest from reference TRBV9 and TRBJ2-1, the complete variable domain is DSGVTQTPKHLITATGQRVTLRCSPRSGDLSVYWYQQSLDQGLQFLIQYYNGEERAKGNILERFSAQQFPDLHSELNLSSLELGDSALYFCASSVAERGPGNEQFFGPGTRLTVL.

This clone has only one observation. V is TRBV6-5 and J is TRBJ1-3; tentative D call: TRBD1 (6 bases). The V and J ends lost 7 bases and 1 base respectively, with 14 bases between them. Germline lookup yields CDR1 MNHEY and CDR2 SVGAGI. This CDR3 region has 15 residues. CDR3 loop: CASTTRGASGNTIYF. In DNA form, the CDR3 reads TGTGCCAGCACCACCCGGGGGGCATCTGGAAACACCATATATTTT.

The chain has TRBV11-2 and TRBJ1-1, with D hard to call. The V gene lost 2 bases and the J gene lost 1 base, with 11 bases spanning the gap. CDR1 SGHAT and CDR2 FQNNGV come from the germline V gene. The CDR3 has 15 amino acids. The CDR3 region has the DNA TGTGCCAGCAGCTTATCCGGGATCCAGAACACTGAAGCTTTCTTT. Translating it yields CASSLSGIQNTEAFF.

V usage is TRBV5-5 and J usage is TRBJ1-2, with 8 bases identical to TRBD1. The CDR3 contains 18 residues. Losses at the gene ends were 1 base for V and 8 bases for J; bases not matched to a gene: 19. Per germline, CDR1 SGHKS and CDR2 YYEKEE (reference sequence). The CDR3 sequence: CASSLPPGGRGPIQGYTF. The CDR3 DNA reads TGTGCCAGCAGCTTGCCCCCGGGTGGCAGGGGGCCGATTCAGGGCTACACCTTC.

V gene TRBV14 combines with J gene TRBJ1-2; no firm D call. Between the trimmed V and J ends, which lost 2 bases and 6 bases, there was a span of 13 bases. This CDR3 spans 14 amino acids. Germline CDR1 reads SGHDN; CDR2 reads FVKESK. The CDR3 DNA is TGTGCCAGCAGCCAAACCCCACTAATGCATGGCTACACCTTC. Translating it yields CASSQTPLMHGYTF.

V and J are TRBV7-9 and TRBJ1-2, with 10 bases matching TRBD1. Trimming at V came to 0 bases and at J to 0 bases, leaving 7 bases not matched to a gene. Germline values: CDR1 SEHNR, CDR2 FQNEAQ (reference sequence). The CDR3 consists of 18 residues. This chain's CDR3 is CASSLARVTGGSNYGYTF. Here the CDR3 DNA reads TGTGCCAGCAGCTTAGCTCGTGTGACAGGGGGCTCTAACTATGGCTACACCTTC.

As regards this clone: The junction departs from germline at one end; a sequencing error may be responsible. The chain employs TRBV4-1 and TRBJ2-1, with TRBD2 matching over 10 bases. There are 17 residues in the CDR3. Germline loops: CDR1 MGHRA, CDR2 YSYEKL. The CDR3 here is CANSQDVSGGAYNEQFF. The CDR3 DNA reads as TGCGCCAACAGCCAAGATGTCAGCGGGGGGGCTTACAATGAGCAGTTCTTC.

This clone has a handful of counts. The chain has TRBV7-3 and TRBJ2-2, with 7 nucleotides matching TRBD2. This CDR3 is 16 amino acids long. Trimming at V came to 4 bases and at J to 4 bases, leaving 9 bases not matched to a gene. Germline V gene sequence: CDR1 SGHTA, CDR2 FQGTGA. Here the CDR3 reads CASSSPAGTITGELFF. The CDR3 nucleotides are TGTGCCAGCAGCTCACCCGCCGGGACTATCACCGGGGAGCTGTTTTTT.

The chain carries TRBV7-2 and TRBJ2-7; possibly TRBD1 for D (6 bases). The CDR3 sequence is 14 residues long. V lost 3 bases, J lost 3 bases, and 12 bases lay in between. The germline gives CDR1 SGHTA, CDR2 FQGNSA. The CDR3 spells CASSFRQGSYEQYF. The DNA for the CDR3 is TGTGCCAGCAGCTTTAGGCAGGGGAGCTACGAGCAGTACTTC.